These 12 T cell receptor beta chains were sequenced from one sample in a study of blood T cell repertoires in COVID-19. Assay: immunoSEQ multiplex PCR; the TCRdb copy retains only in-frame clones and omits some. The sample contains some 160,000 clones, about 80% of which appear only once. Sample: peripheral blood. The source is a woman of 80 years or more with acute or convalescent COVID-19.

J is TRBJ2-7 and V is TRBV9, with TRBD1 as a possible D gene (5 bases). The V end lost 0 bases, the J end lost 6 bases, and 10 bases lay between the germline ends. From germline, CDR1 is SGDLS and CDR2 YYNGEE. The CDR3 has 13 amino acids. The CDR3 here is CASSVVGEGEQYF. In DNA, the CDR3 is TGTGCCAGCAGCGTAGTAGGGGAAGGCGAGCAGTACTTC. The entire variable domain, with the rest obtained from reference TRBV9 and TRBJ2-7, is as follows: DSGVTQTPKHLITATGQRVTLRCSPRSGDLSVYWYQQSLDQGLQFLIQYYNGEERAKGNILERFSAQQFPDLHSELNLSSLELGDSALYFCASSVVGEGEQYFGPGTRLTVT.

The chain combines TRBV5-4 with TRBJ1-4; 8 nucleotides align to TRBD1. The CDR3 runs to 14 residues. Germline V gives CDR1 SGHNT, CDR2 YYREEE (reference sequence). Germline trimming cut 3 bases from V and 5 bases from J; bases unmatched to any gene: 3. The CDR3 region has the DNA TGTGCCAGCAGCTGGGACAGGATGAATGAAAAACTGTTTTTT. It is translated as CASSWDRMNEKLFF.

This chain uses TRBV7-8 with TRBJ2-7, with D tentatively TRBD1 (5 bases). CDR1 and CDR2 from the germline V gene are SGHVS and FQNEAQ. The V end was cut by 5 bases, the J end by 4 bases, with 9 bases between. The CDR3 length is 12 residues. The CDR3 DNA is TGTGCCAGCAGCGAGACAGTTTACGAGCAGTACTTC. This sequence encodes CASSETVYEQYF.

DNA for the CDR3: TGTGCCAGCTACGAGCGAGTTCAAGAGCAGTTCTTC. Amino acids: CASYERVQEQFF. The rearrangement uses TRBV6-6 and TRBJ2-1, with unresolved D. V was trimmed by 8 bases and J by 10 bases, leaving 15 bases between them. The CDR3 totals 12 residues. Per the germline V gene, CDR1 is MNHNY and CDR2 is SVGAGI (reference sequence).

The gene calls are TRBV5-1 and TRBJ1-1; TRBD1 matches at 7 bases. Germline CDR1 and CDR2: SGHRS and YFSETQ. V lost 3 bases and J lost 1; bases outside the gene matches: 9. The CDR3 consists of 16 residues. The CDR3 here is CASSWGPQGRNTEAFF. As DNA, the CDR3 is TGCGCCAGCAGCTGGGGGCCACAGGGGAGGAACACTGAAGCTTTCTTT.

The gene calls are TRBV18 and TRBJ1-2; no firm D call. V dropped 3 bases and J dropped 4 bases, with 12 bases sitting between them. The CDR3 has 14 amino acids. Germline assignment: CDR1 KGHSH and CDR2 LQKENI. The CDR3 here is CASSPSTEGYGYTF. In nucleotides, the CDR3 is TGTGCCAGCTCACCCTCTACAGAGGGCTATGGCTACACCTTC.

The V call is TRBV2, the J call TRBJ1-4; D is uncertain. With 7 bases removed from V and 3 bases from J, the gap between germline ends came to 15 bases. CDR1 and CDR2 (germline): SNHLY, FYNNEI. This CDR3 is 15 amino acids long. The CDR3 sequence is CASKLPGRANEKLFF. In nucleotides, the CDR3 is TGTGCCAGCAAACTACCCGGGCGGGCTAATGAAAAACTGTTTTTT.

This chain uses TRBV2 with TRBJ2-1; D possibly corresponds to TRBD2 (5 bases). V dropped 4 bases and J dropped 4 bases, with 8 bases sitting between them. Germline lookup yields CDR1 SNHLY and CDR2 FYNNEI. The CDR3 sequence is 13 residues long. The CDR3 bases are TGTGCCAGCAGTGTCGGGGTATACAATGAGCAGTTCTTC. Protein sequence: CASSVGVYNEQFF.

The chain employs TRBV5-5 and TRBJ2-7; D not certain. This CDR3 contains 13 residues. V lost 4 bases and J lost 0, with 8 bases in between. The germline CDR1 and CDR2 sequences are SGHKS and YYEKEE (reference sequence). This CDR3 reads CASSPTISYEQYF. The CDR3 DNA follows: TGTGCCAGCAGCCCTACCATCTCCTACGAGCAGTACTTC.

The V and J genes are TRBV5-6 and TRBJ2-7; TRBD1 aligns across 11 bases. In germline, CDR1 is SGHDT, CDR2 YYEEEE. The CDR3 has 15 residues. Losses at the gene ends were 3 bases for V and 2 bases for J; bases not matched to a gene: 4. CDR3 DNA sequence: TGTGCCAGCAGCTGGGACAGGGGGTTTGCCTACGAGCAGTACTTC. This encodes CASSWDRGFAYEQYF.

J is TRBJ2-7 and V is TRBV5-4; D is perhaps TRBD1 (5 bases). With 6 bases removed from V and 0 bases from J, the gap between germline ends came to 16 bases. The CDR3 consists of 15 residues. The germline gives CDR1 SGHNT, CDR2 YYREEE (reference sequence). DNA of the CDR3: TGTGCCAGCACCTATATAGGGGCTCCCTCCTACGAGCAGTACTTC. Translated: CASTYIGAPSYEQYF. The variable domain in full, with the rest retrieved from reference TRBV5-4 and TRBJ2-7, is ETGVTQSPTHLIKTRGQQVTLRCSSQSGHNTVSWYQQALGQGPQFIFQYYREEENGRGNFPPRFSGLQFPNYSSELNVNALELDDSALYLCASTYIGAPSYEQYFGPGTRLTVT.

V usage is TRBV3-1 (or the pseudogene TRBV3-2) and J usage is TRBJ1-1, with unresolved D. Trimming took 1 base from V and 11 from J, leaving 14 bases between them. The germline V gene encodes CDR1 LGHDT and CDR2 YNNKEL (reference sequence). The CDR3 consists of 13 residues. CDR3: CASSQVGDRAAFF. In DNA form, the CDR3 reads TGTGCCAGCAGCCAAGTGGGAGACCGGGCGGCTTTCTTT.